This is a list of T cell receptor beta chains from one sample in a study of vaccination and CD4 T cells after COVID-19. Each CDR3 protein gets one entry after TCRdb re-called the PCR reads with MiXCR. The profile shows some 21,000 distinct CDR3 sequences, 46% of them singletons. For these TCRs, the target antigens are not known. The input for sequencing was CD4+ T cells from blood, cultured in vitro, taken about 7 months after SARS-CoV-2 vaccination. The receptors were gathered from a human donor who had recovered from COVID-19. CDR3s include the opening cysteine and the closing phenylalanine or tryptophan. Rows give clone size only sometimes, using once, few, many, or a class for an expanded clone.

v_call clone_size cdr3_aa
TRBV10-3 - CAISDSGRNEQFF
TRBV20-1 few CSATGADYGYTF
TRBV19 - CASSTRGGVRQFF
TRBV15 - CATSDEGGADTQYF
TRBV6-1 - CASSVPSGTVVVTQYF
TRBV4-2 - CASSPGPRNPYEQYF
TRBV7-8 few CASTKGLPGNSPLHF
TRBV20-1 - CSARGLNEQYF
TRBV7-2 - CASSLASGAETQYF
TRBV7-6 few CARRILETQYF
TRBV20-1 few CSVEGQSETQYF
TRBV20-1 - CSARNWGDDEQFF
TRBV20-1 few CSAPLREAETQYF
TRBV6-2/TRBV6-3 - CASSYLRGAGETQYF
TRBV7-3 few CASSSRANTEAFF
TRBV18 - CASRSSFYEQYF
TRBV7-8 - CASSYLTGIMSNYGYTF
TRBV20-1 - CSAQVGGSYNEQFF
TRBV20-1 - CSARHRAYGYTF
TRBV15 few CATSRGPVVGGKDGYTF